The TCR beta chain under discussion was sequenced for a study of Graves' ophthalmopathy and Graves' hyperthyroidism. Study findings and constraints: Blood also harbored most expanded thyroid clonotypes above 0.001 frequency.

Amplification of the TCR beta CDR3 regions used RNA transcripts (as template). Investigators did first-round RT-PCR with HTBI primers, then second-round multiplex PCR. TCRdb re-called the multiplex PCR reads through MiXCR, storing one row per CDR3 protein. The data hold 300,000 to 500,000 distinct CDR3 sequences, with roughly 14% observed a single time. Aged 18 to 65, hyperthyroidism patients had new diagnoses of under 2 months' duration. This clonotype was observed many times. The target antigen is unknown. Sequenced: peripheral blood. This clonotype originated in a woman in her late teens or twenties with stable Graves' hyperthyroidism.

CDR3 amino acids: CSAPWGTGRYGYTF. The CDR3 DNA reads TGCAGTGCCCCATGGGGGACAGGGCGCTATGGCTACACCTTC. The chain has TRBV20-1 and TRBJ1-2; TRBD1 matches 9 bases. With 6 bases clipped from V and 4 bases from J, the junction kept 9 bases outside the gene matches. The CDR3 is 14 residues long. Germline V gene lookup returns CDR1 DFQATT and CDR2 SNEGSKA (reference sequence).